The 14 T cell receptor beta chains below come from one sample, sequenced in a study of vaccination effects on CD4 cells after COVID-19. The culture ran for under eleven days, and then CD4+ T cells were isolated. Measured with immunoSEQ multiplex PCR; TCRdb has only the in-frame clones, and not every one. The sample lists tens of thousands of clones; roughly 75% were seen once. What these receptors recognize is not known. Here the sequenced sample was CD4+ T cells from PBMCs cultured without peptide, taken before COVID-19 vaccination. The receptors shown here come from a human donor who received a COVID-19 vaccine.

In its sample, this clone was seen once. This chain joins TRBV5-1 and TRBJ1-3; no definite D call. The CDR3 sequence is 16 residues long. The V gene's germline CDR1 is SGHRS and CDR2 YFSETQ. The ends were cut back, 5 bases at V and 0 bases at J, with 15 bases in the middle. CDR3 sequence: CASSAMGVSSGNTIYF. DNA for the CDR3: TGCGCCAGCAGTGCGATGGGTGTGAGCTCTGGAAACACCATATATTTT.

This clone came up a few times. The J gene is TRBJ1-5, the V gene TRBV27, with 9 bases fitting TRBD1. This CDR3 spans 17 amino acids. The V gene's germline CDR1 is MNHEY and CDR2 SMNVEV (reference sequence). The V gene end was trimmed by 5 bases and the J gene end by 2 bases; junction bases not matched to a gene: 10. CDR3 nucleotide sequence: TGTGCCAGCAGTCCAAAGCGGACAGGGGTTGGCAATCAGCCCCAGCATTTT. As protein: CASSPKRTGVGNQPQHF.

This clone was counted only a few times. The chain uses TRBV5-1 and TRBJ1-2; D might be TRBD1 (6 bases). The CDR3 spans 14 residues. The germline gives CDR1 SGHRS, CDR2 YFSETQ. The V end lost 3 bases, the J end lost 6 bases, and 15 bases lay between the germline ends. The CDR3: CASSWVGGPNGYTF. CDR3 sequence (DNA): TGCGCCAGCAGCTGGGTGGGGGGGCCCAATGGCTACACCTTC.

This clone was counted a few times. The gene calls are TRBV29-1 and TRBJ1-5; no reliable D call. Trimming shortened V by 5 bases and J by 3 bases, and 11 bases separated the two germline ends. The germline gives CDR1 SQVTM, CDR2 ANQGSEA. The CDR3 consists of 13 residues. DNA of the CDR3: TGCAGCGTTTCCGACACGATCAATCAGCCCCAGCATTTT. Protein sequence: CSVSDTINQPQHF.

The chain uses TRBV12-3 or TRBV12-4 and TRBJ2-2; tentative D call: TRBD2 (6 bases). The V end lost 8 bases, the J end lost 4 bases, and 11 bases lay between the germline ends. The CDR3 sequence is 13 residues long. In DNA form, the CDR3 reads TGTGCCAGCTGCCCCGGGGGCACCGGGGAGCTGTTTTTT. This sequence encodes CASCPGGTGELFF.

The chain uses TRBV5-6 and TRBJ2-7; D is uncertain. Germline assignment: CDR1 SGHDT and CDR2 YYEEEE. The V gene lost 2 bases and the J gene lost 2 bases, with 14 bases spanning the gap. The CDR3 totals 15 residues. Here the CDR3 DNA reads TGTGCCAGCAGCTTCGGGCAAACAACAACCTACGAGCAGTACTTC. This codes for CASSFGQTTTYEQYF.

This chain joins TRBV7-9 and TRBJ1-1; no reliable D call. The CDR3 covers 10 residues. The ends were cut back, 6 bases at V and 8 bases at J, with 7 bases in the middle. CDR1 and CDR2 from the germline V gene are SEHNR and FQNEAQ (reference sequence). As DNA, the CDR3 is TGTGCCAGCAGTGCAGCGGAAGCTTTCTTT. This codes for CASSAAEAFF.

This chain connects TRBV28 to TRBJ2-1; the D gene is possibly TRBD2 (5 bases). This CDR3 comprises 13 residues. The V gene's germline CDR1 is MDHEN and CDR2 SYDVKM. The V end was cut by 6 bases, the J end by 5 bases, with 11 bases between. The CDR3 loop reads CASRPRGNNEQFF. The CDR3 region has the DNA TGTGCCAGCAGGCCCCGGGGAAACAATGAGCAGTTCTTC.

The chain uses TRBV14 and TRBJ2-7; 10 bases agree with TRBD1. The germline gives CDR1 SGHDN, CDR2 FVKESK. With V trimmed by 4 bases and J by 6 bases, 3 bases remained unmatched. The CDR3 spans 13 residues. The CDR3 DNA follows: TGTGCCAGCAGCCGGGACAGGGGTCTCGAGCAGTACTTC. Encoded protein: CASSRDRGLEQYF.

This clone has just a few counts. This rearrangement joins TRBV28 to TRBJ1-6; D remains unclear. The CDR3 runs 12 residues. The germline V gene has CDR1 MDHEN and CDR2 SYDVKM. V was clipped by 2 bases and J by 18 bases, with 14 bases between them. The CDR3 region has the DNA TGTGCCAGCAGTTTACAGAATTTAGCGGCCCACTTT. Its translation: CASSLQNLAAHF.

The J gene is TRBJ2-3, the V gene TRBV5-6; D remains ambiguous. Germline V gene data show CDR1 as SGHDT and CDR2 as YYEEEE. The CDR3 loop spans 15 amino acids. V lost 2 bases and J 0 bases, leaving 10 bases between the germline ends. The CDR3 nucleotides read TGTGCCAGCAGCTTCGGTCCGATGAGCACAGATACGCAGTATTTT. It yields the protein CASSFGPMSTDTQYF.

V gene TRBV6-5 combines with J gene TRBJ2-5; 9 nucleotides align to TRBD1. V lost 7 bases to trimming and J lost 7 bases; unmatched junction nucleotides: 10. The length of the CDR3 is 14 residues. CDR1 is MNHEY, CDR2 SVGAGI, per germline. The CDR3 spells CASIKTGGVGTQYF. In DNA form, the CDR3 reads TGTGCCAGCATCAAAACAGGGGGCGTAGGGACCCAGTACTTC.

The J gene is TRBJ1-1, the V gene TRBV4-1, with a possible D match to TRBD1 (5 bases). Per the germline V gene, CDR1 is MGHRA and CDR2 is YSYEKL. CDR3 size: 15 residues. Deletions cut 0 bases from V and 4 bases from J, with 12 bases between. The DNA for the CDR3 is TGCGCCAGCAGCCAAGAGGGAGGGGTTCTCACTGAAGCTTTCTTT. Encoded protein: CASSQEGGVLTEAFF.

CDR3 protein: CASGDSSGNTIYF. The CDR3 nucleotides read TGCGCCAGCGGGGACAGCTCTGGAAACACCATATATTTT. The chain uses TRBV5-1 and TRBJ1-3; 7 bases agree with TRBD1. In germline, CDR1 is SGHRS, CDR2 YFSETQ. The junction had 1 base not matched to a gene; V was cut back by 7 bases and J by 0 bases. The CDR3 is made up of 13 amino acids. Based on the CDR3 plus reference TRBV5-1 and TRBJ1-3, the full variable domain is KAGVTQTPRYLIKTRGQQVTLSCSPISGHRSVSWYQQTPGQGLQFLFEYFSETQRNKGNFPGRFSGRQFSNSRSEMNVSTLELGDSALYLCASGDSSGNTIYFGEGSWLTVV.